What follows describes a single T cell receptor (beta chain). The antigen remains unidentified. Unique molecular identifiers tagged the TCRbeta library. Via MiXCR, TCRdb re-called the PCR reads, giving one row per CDR3 protein. The sample yields 780,000 or so distinct CDR3 sequences, 15% to 20% seen once. The sample is drawn from a study of T-cell reconstitution after alpha-beta-depleted transplantation in children. Study-level points and caveats: TCRbeta diversity was high at day 60 in some patients (a result of surviving recipient T cells and thymic progenitors). Expanded clones from the graft, numbering several hundred, reportedly supplied alpha-beta T cells about two months after transplant. From newly produced T cells came most of the T-cell counts and diversity one year after transplant.

CDR1 is MNHNS, CDR2 SASEGT, per germline. V gave up 8 bases and J gave up 8 bases; unmatched junction bases: 5. The CDR3 is 12 amino acids. Sample: PBMCs, mostly from graft donor cells, taken 360 days after TCRalphabeta/CD19-depleted stem cell transplant. The gene calls are TRBV6-1 and TRBJ2-1; 8 nucleotides line up with TRBD1. The source is a male patient under 18 who had a stem cell transplant for acute lymphoblastic leukemia, so the T cells may come from the graft donor. CDR3 nucleotides: TGTGCCAGCGATGCAGGGGGCGATGAGCAGTTCTTC. Its translation is CASDAGGDEQFF.